Detailed here is one TCR beta chain. Its target is unknown. This may come from a read error, since a much larger clone is one base off. As part of library construction, unique molecular identifiers were attached to individual cDNA molecules. TCRdb ran MiXCR on the 5' RACE reads and lists one entry per CDR3 protein. The repertoire holds about 45,000 distinct CDR3 sequences, with around 10% as singletons. The data belong to a study of early T cells in non-severe SARS-CoV-2 infection. Study summary: Sequencing of bulk RNA from unsorted whole blood was done, without chain pairing.

The study, taken as a whole, reports: Anti-spike CD8 responses were favored in VDJdb matching, and private and CD4 specificities were missed.

This CDR3 is 13 amino acids long. Germline V gene data show CDR1 as SGHVS and CDR2 as FNYEAQ. The clonotype was recovered from an adult who was a healthcare worker with PCR-confirmed SARS-CoV-2 infection or an uninfected control (not recorded which). V is TRBV7-6 and J is TRBJ1-1; no firm D call. Material for sequencing was whole blood. The CDR3 loop is CVSSPEAGSEAFF. The CDR3 nucleotides read TGTGTCAGCAGCCCCGAGGCGGGGTCGGAAGCTTTCTTT.